This TCR beta chain was sequenced during a study of T cell changes during pregnancy in multiple sclerosis. The germline V gene encodes CDR1 SGHAT and CDR2 FQNNGV. The CDR3 is 13 amino acids. The V end was cut by 3 bases, the J end by 4 bases, with 9 bases between. The repertoire was sequenced with immunoSEQ multiplex PCR; TCRdb's copy has only in-frame clones and lacks some. The sample yields 25,000 to 35,000 clones, over 85% seen once. Source: CD8+ T cells from peripheral blood mononuclear cells, taken in the first trimester of pregnancy. The sequence derives from a female donor with multiple sclerosis, enrolled in a pregnancy study. The V and J genes are TRBV11-2 and TRBJ1-2; D gene uncertain. The CDR3 is CASSFPSLYGYTF. CDR3 DNA: TGTGCCAGCAGCTTCCCCTCCCTCTATGGCTACACCTTC.